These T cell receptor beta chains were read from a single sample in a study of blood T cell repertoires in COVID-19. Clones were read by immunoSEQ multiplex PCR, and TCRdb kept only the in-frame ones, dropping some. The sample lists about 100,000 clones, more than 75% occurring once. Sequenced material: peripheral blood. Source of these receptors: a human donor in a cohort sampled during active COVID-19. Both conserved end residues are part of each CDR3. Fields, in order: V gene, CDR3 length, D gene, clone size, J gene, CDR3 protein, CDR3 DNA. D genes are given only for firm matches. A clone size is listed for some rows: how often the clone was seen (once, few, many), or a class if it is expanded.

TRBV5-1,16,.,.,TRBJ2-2,CASSALTGMNTGELFF,TGCGCCAGCAGCGCGCTGACAGGAATGAACACCGGGGAGCTGTTTTTT
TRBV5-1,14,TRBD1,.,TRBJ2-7,CASSWGTGPYEQYF,TGCGCCAGCAGCTGGGGGACAGGCCCCTACGAGCAGTACTTC
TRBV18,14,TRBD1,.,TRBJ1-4,CASSPPGQNEKLFF,TGTGCCAGCTCACCACCGGGACAGAATGAAAAACTGTTTTTT
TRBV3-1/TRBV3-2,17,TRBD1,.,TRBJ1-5,CASSQKGQGNFNQPQHF,TGTGCCAGCAGCCAAAAGGGACAGGGAAATTTTAATCAGCCCCAGCATTTT
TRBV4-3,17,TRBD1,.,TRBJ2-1,CASSQDITGVGYNEQFF,TGCGCCAGCAGCCAAGATATTACAGGGGTAGGCTACAATGAGCAGTTCTTC
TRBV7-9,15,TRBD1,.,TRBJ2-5,CASSSQTGLFETQYF,TGTGCCAGCAGCTCCCAGACAGGGCTTTTCGAGACCCAGTACTTC
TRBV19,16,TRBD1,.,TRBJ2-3,CASRTTGGPSVDTQYF,TGTGCCAGTAGGACGACAGGGGGGCCTTCGGTAGATACGCAGTATTTT
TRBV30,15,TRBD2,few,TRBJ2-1,CAWSSGLAGEDEQFF,TGTGCCTGGAGTTCCGGCCTAGCGGGGGAGGATGAGCAGTTCTTC
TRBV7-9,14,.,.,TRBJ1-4,CASTSAGGWEKLFF,TGTGCCAGCACCTCGGCGGGCGGTTGGGAAAAACTGTTTTTT
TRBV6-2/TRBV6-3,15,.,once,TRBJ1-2,CASSPQRQDLYGYTF,TGTGCCAGCAGCCCACAGAGACAGGACCTCTATGGCTACACCTTC
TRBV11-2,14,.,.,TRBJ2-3,CASRPFGGLDTQYF,TGTGCCAGCAGGCCCTTCGGGGGACTAGATACGCAGTATTTT
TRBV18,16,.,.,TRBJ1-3,CASSPKTSLSGNTIYF,TGTGCCAGCTCACCAAAGACATCACTCTCTGGAAACACCATATATTTT
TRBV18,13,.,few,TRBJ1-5,CASSPAGDQPQHF,TGTGCCAGCTCACCAGCGGGTGATCAGCCCCAGCATTTT
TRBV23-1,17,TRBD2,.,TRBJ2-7,CASSQSFGGGSSYEQYF,TGCGCCAGCAGTCAATCATTTGGCGGGGGAAGCTCCTACGAGCAGTACTTC
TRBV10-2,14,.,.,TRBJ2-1,CASKLTEPYNEQFF,TGCGCCAGCAAGTTGACAGAACCCTACAATGAGCAGTTCTTC
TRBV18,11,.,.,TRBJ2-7,CASSPNFEQYF,TGTGCCAGCTCACCGAACTTCGAGCAGTACTTC
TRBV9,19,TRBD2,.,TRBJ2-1,CASSVLVRRGTSSYNEQFF,TGTGCCAGCAGCGTTTTAGTGAGGCGGGGGACGAGCTCCTACAATGAGCAGTTCTTC
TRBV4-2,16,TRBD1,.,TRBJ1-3,CASSQNRQGSGNTIYF,TGTGCCAGCAGCCAGAACCGACAGGGATCAGGAAACACCATATATTTT